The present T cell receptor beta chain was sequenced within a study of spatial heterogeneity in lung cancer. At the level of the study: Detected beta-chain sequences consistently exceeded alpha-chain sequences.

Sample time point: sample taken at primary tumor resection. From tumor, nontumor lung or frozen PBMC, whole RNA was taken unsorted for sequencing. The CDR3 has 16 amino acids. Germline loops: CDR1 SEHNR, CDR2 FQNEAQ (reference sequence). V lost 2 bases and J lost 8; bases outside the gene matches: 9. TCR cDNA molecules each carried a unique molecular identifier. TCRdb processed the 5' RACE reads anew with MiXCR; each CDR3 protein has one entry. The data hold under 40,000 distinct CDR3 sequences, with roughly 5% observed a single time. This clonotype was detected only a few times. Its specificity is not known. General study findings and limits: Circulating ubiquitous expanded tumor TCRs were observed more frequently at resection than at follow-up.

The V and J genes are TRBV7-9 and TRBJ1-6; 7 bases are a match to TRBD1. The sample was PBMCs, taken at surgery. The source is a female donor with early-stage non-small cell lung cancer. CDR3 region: CASSLISGTAHSPLHF. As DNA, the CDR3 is TGTGCCAGCAGCTTAATCTCCGGGACAGCTCATTCACCCCTCCACTTT.